This TCR beta chain was captured in a study of cytomegalovirus exposure and HLA in healthy donors. In the study overall: The Caucasian-associated ancestry cluster contained about four fifths of the approximately 400 genotyped donors.

V was clipped by 3 bases and J by 8 bases; unmatched bases: 1. This CDR3 comprises 14 residues. The V gene's germline CDR1 is ENHRY and CDR2 SYGVKD. Both 60 Vbeta primers and 13 Jbeta primers went into the PCR. The method was immunoSEQ multiplex PCR; TCRdb's version includes in-frame clones alone and lacks a portion of them. Among around 200,000 clones, around 79% were seen once, and the ten largest hold around 0.2%. The genes are TRBV10-3 and TRBJ1-6; TRBD1 matches at 10 bases. Sequencing was carried out using PBMCs. This sequence was found in a girl aged 2 to 9 in good health and CMV-seronegative. In nucleotides, the CDR3 is TGTGCCATCAGTGATGGGACAGGGGATTCACCCCTCCACTTT. This codes for CAISDGTGDSPLHF.